Presented here are 18 T cell receptor beta chains from one specimen sequenced in a study of regulatory T cells in long-lasting Graves disease. Arm-PCR with iRepertoire HTBI primers amplified the CDR3 regions for these TCR beta libraries. TCRdb ran MiXCR on the multiplex PCR reads and lists one entry per CDR3 protein. The data contain about 420,000 distinct CDR3 sequences, 23% of them singletons. Time point in this sample: persistent/refractory GD, antithyroid drugs over 5 years with positive TRAb. Following extraction of RNA from PBMCs, that RNA was used to make the TCR library. The specimen comprised peripheral blood mononuclear cells (PBMCs), sampled when the disease was refractory, from a patient treated with antithyroid drugs. Receptors originate from a female donor with Graves disease.

A word on this clonotype: The germline gene is not matched at one end of the junction; a read error may be the cause. V is TRBV27 and J is TRBJ2-2; D is perhaps TRBD2 (5 bases). CDR1 and CDR2 from the germline V gene are MNHEY and SMNVEV (reference sequence). The CDR3 runs to 16 residues. The CDR3 loop reads CACSLYRGANTGELFF. CDR3 sequence (DNA): TGTGCCTGCAGTTTATATCGGGGTGCGAACACCGGGGAGCTGTTTTTT.

This clonotype has only a few counts. The chain combines TRBV30 with TRBJ1-6; D gene unclear. Germline V gives CDR1 GTSNPN, CDR2 SVGIG (reference sequence). With 7 bases removed from V and 7 bases from J, the gap between germline ends came to 11 bases. The CDR3 consists of 12 residues. The CDR3 here is CASTLGNSPLHF. The DNA of the CDR3 is TGTGCCTCGACACTGGGGAATTCACCCCTCCACTTT.

The J gene is TRBJ1-1, the V gene TRBV20-1; 10 positions match TRBD1. Germline loops: CDR1 DFQATT, CDR2 SNEGSKA (reference sequence). The CDR3 loop spans 12 amino acids. Trimming cost V 0 bases and J 11 bases; bases outside gene matches: 3. The CDR3 region has the DNA TGCAGTGCTAGAGACGGGACAGGGGTTGCTTTCTTT. It specifies CSARDGTGVAFF.

The rearrangement joins TRBV20-1 to TRBJ1-2; a weak D match, TRBD1 (6 bases). This CDR3 contains 13 residues. V was trimmed by 5 bases and J by 5 bases, leaving 15 bases between them. Looked up from germline, CDR1 is DFQATT and CDR2 is SNEGSKA (reference sequence). This chain's CDR3 is CSAGYPDRYGYTF. CDR3 DNA: TGCAGTGCTGGTTATCCGGACAGATATGGCTACACCTTC.

The chain joins TRBV19 to TRBJ1-1; D is undetermined. The CDR3 contains 12 residues. The germline gives CDR1 LNHDA, CDR2 SQIVND (reference sequence). V was trimmed by 3 bases and J by 9 bases, leaving 11 bases between them. The CDR3: CASSIDRGQAFF. CDR3 in DNA: TGTGCCAGTAGTATCGACCGAGGGCAAGCTTTCTTT.

V usage is TRBV6-1 and J usage is TRBJ2-7, with D uncertain. Deletions cut 4 bases from V and 2 bases from J, with 12 bases between. This CDR3 spans 14 amino acids. Per the germline V gene, CDR1 is MNHNS and CDR2 is SASEGT. CDR3 nucleotide sequence: TGTGCCAGCAGTGCCACCGGATTACCCTACGAGCAGTACTTC. Amino acids: CASSATGLPYEQYF.

The gene calls are TRBV6-1 and TRBJ2-7; D remains ambiguous. CDR1 and CDR2 (germline): MNHNS, SASEGT. CDR3 length equals 11 residues. The V gene lost 7 bases and the J gene lost 4 bases, with 8 bases spanning the gap. The CDR3 bases are TGTGCCAGCAAAGACACATACGAGCAGTACTTC. This sequence encodes CASKDTYEQYF.

The J gene is TRBJ1-5, the V gene TRBV7-9; 9 bases line up with TRBD1. CDR3 length: 16 amino acids. Germline V gene lookup returns CDR1 SEHNR and CDR2 FQNEAQ (reference sequence). Germline trimming cut 5 bases from V and 5 bases from J; bases unmatched to any gene: 10. The CDR3 DNA reads TGTGCCAGCAGCGGAGGGGGGGACAGGGTCCATCAGCCCCAGCATTTT. Translating gives CASSGGGDRVHQPQHF.

The rearrangement links TRBV19 to TRBJ2-7; 9 nucleotides align to TRBD2. In germline, CDR1 is LNHDA, CDR2 SQIVND (reference sequence). Trimming at V came to 1 base and at J to 9 bases, leaving 7 bases not matched to a gene. The CDR3 contains 14 residues. The CDR3 loop is CASSIGTSAMGQYF. The DNA for the CDR3 is TGTGCCAGTAGTATAGGGACTAGCGCGATGGGGCAGTACTTC.

V usage is TRBV29-1 and J usage is TRBJ2-2, with D possibly matching TRBD1 (6 bases). V was cut by 2 bases and J by 5 bases, with 12 bases left in between. The CDR3 sequence is 14 residues long. Looked up from germline, CDR1 is SQVTM and CDR2 is ANQGSEA. The CDR3 protein is CSVEMGARTGELFF. CDR3 nucleotide sequence: TGCAGCGTTGAAATGGGGGCGAGGACCGGGGAGCTGTTTTTT.

This clonotype has just a few counts. The chain has TRBV20-1 and TRBJ1-4; tentatively, D is TRBD1 (6 bases). The CDR3 runs 13 residues. From germline, CDR1 is DFQATT and CDR2 SNEGSKA (reference sequence). CDR3 bases: TGCACCGCACGGGGGCCCTGGAGGGAAAAACTGTTTTTT. Its translation: CTARGPWREKLFF.

The chain recombines TRBV5-1 with TRBJ1-4; maybe TRBD1 (5 bases). The V end was cut by 5 bases, the J end by 3 bases, with 11 bases between. Germline V gene lookup returns CDR1 SGHRS and CDR2 YFSETQ. CDR3 size: 14 residues. The CDR3 DNA follows: TGCGCCAGCAGTACTGGACATCCTAATGAAAAACTGTTTTTT. As protein: CASSTGHPNEKLFF.

The chain has TRBV10-2 and TRBJ2-5; possibly TRBD2 for D (7 bases). Between the trimmed V and J ends, which lost 6 bases and 7 bases, there was a span of 15 bases. CDR1 is WSHSY and CDR2 is SAAADI in the germline V gene. This CDR3 has 13 residues. The CDR3 nucleotides are TGCGCCAGCAGGGGGGCGGGAGTGGTGACCCAGTACTTC. Its translation is CASRGAGVVTQYF.

In this sample, this clonotype turned up a few times. The chain joins TRBV12-3 or TRBV12-4 to TRBJ1-1, with D unresolved. The CDR3 totals 15 residues. Trimming took 7 bases from V and 2 from J, leaving 17 bases between them. For the CDR3, the DNA is TGTGCCAGCACCTACGGAGGACGGGTAAACACTGAAGCTTTCTTT. Translation: CASTYGGRVNTEAFF.

This clonotype was detected a few times. The chain has TRBV20-1 and TRBJ1-4; no definite D call. Trimming cost V 0 bases and J 10 bases, with 24 bases left between them. The CDR3 covers 17 residues. The germline V gene encodes CDR1 DFQATT and CDR2 SNEGSKA (reference sequence). CDR3 DNA: TGCAGTGCTAGAGATCCGGGGTCTTTAGCTTGGCGTGGAAAACTGTTTTTT. The encoded protein is CSARDPGSLAWRGKLFF.

This clonotype was counted a few times. V gene TRBV18 combines with J gene TRBJ1-1; 8 positions agree with TRBD1. The germline CDR1 and CDR2 sequences are KGHSH and LQKENI. The CDR3 loop spans 14 amino acids. The V segment lost 4 bases and the J segment 3 bases; nucleotides outside the gene matches: 4. CDR3 nucleotides: TGTGCCAGCTCACAAAAACAGGGGGACACTGAAGCTTTCTTT. Protein sequence: CASSQKQGDTEAFF.

This clonotype was seen many times. The CDR3 nucleotides are TGCAGTGCTAGAGATCCGGGCCGGAACACTGAAGCTTTCTTT. Its translation: CSARDPGRNTEAFF. The rearrangement uses TRBV20-1 and TRBJ1-1; D gene ambiguous. Germline CDR1 reads DFQATT; CDR2 reads SNEGSKA (reference sequence). V shed 0 bases and J shed 1 base, with 9 bases lying between them. CDR3 size: 14 residues.

This clonotype showed up just a few times. Here the CDR3 reads CASSFLGQGDPRNQPQHF. The CDR3 bases are TGTGCCAGCAGCTTCCTGGGACAGGGGGATCCGAGGAATCAGCCCCAGCATTTT. The gene calls are TRBV5-8 and TRBJ1-5, with 11 nucleotides matching TRBD1. V dropped 2 bases and J dropped 4; count of bases not matched to a gene: 11. The CDR3 spans 18 residues. In germline, CDR1 is SGHTS, CDR2 YDEGEE.